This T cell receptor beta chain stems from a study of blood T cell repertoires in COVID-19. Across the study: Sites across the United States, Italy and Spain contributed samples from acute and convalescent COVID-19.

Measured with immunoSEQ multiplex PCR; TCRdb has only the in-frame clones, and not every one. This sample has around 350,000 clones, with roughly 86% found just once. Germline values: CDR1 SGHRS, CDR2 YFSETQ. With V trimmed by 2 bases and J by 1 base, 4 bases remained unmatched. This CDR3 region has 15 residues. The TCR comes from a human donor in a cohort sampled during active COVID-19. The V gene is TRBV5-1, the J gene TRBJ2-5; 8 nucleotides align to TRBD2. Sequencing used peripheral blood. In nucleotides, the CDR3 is TGCGCCAGCAGCTTCGCAGGGACTAGCCAAGAGACCCAGTACTTC. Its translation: CASSFAGTSQETQYF.